The T cell receptor beta chain under discussion was sequenced for a study of blood T cells in healthy people across ages. The CDR3 covers 15 residues. The V gene lost 2 bases and the J gene lost 4 bases, with 14 bases spanning the gap. A second PCR of about 6 to 11 cycles used a sample-barcoded 5' primer and a J-beta primer mix. TCRdb independently ran MiXCR on the 5' RACE reads; one entry per CDR3 protein. Of 1.8 million or so distinct CDR3 sequences in the sample, about two fifths were seen once. Sample: blood. The source is a human donor in good health. The chain uses TRBV12-3 or TRBV12-4 and TRBJ1-2; unclear D gene. In DNA form, the CDR3 reads TGTGCCAGCAGTTTATCCCAGGACTGGGGCTATGGCTACACCTTC. This gives the protein CASSLSQDWGYGYTF.